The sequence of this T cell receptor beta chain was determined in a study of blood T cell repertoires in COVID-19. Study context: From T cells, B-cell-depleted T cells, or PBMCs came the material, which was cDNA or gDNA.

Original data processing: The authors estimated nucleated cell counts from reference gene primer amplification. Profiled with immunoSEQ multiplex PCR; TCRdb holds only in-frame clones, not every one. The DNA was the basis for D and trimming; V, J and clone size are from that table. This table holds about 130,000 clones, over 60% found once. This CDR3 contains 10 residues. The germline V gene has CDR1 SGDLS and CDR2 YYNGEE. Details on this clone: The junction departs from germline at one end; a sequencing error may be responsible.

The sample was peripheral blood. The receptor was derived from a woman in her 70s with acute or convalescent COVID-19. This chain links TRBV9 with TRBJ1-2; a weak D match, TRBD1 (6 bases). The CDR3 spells CASSVGALSF. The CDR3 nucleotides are TGTGCCAGCAGCGTGGGGGCCCTCTCCTTC.